Sequencing of this T cell receptor beta chain was carried out in a study of T-cell memory formation after mild COVID-19. General study points: Second-wave clones peaking on day 37 lacked confirmed SARS-CoV-2 specificity.

TCRdb itself ran the 5' RACE reads through MiXCR, one entry per CDR3 protein. The table has around 130,000 distinct CDR3 sequences, 13% to 15% seen once; the top ten hold about 30%. Trimming removed 2 bases at V and 9 bases at J, with 5 bases between. Germline CDR1 reads DFQATT; CDR2 reads SNEGSKA (reference sequence). This CDR3 has 10 amino acids. Turning to this clonotype: Its antigen is still unknown.

The sequence derives from an adult woman who had mild COVID-19 (a few samples of this study predate the infection). Cell type and time point are not known. The sequencing sample was made of PBMCs or a T cell subset sorted from them (not recorded which). V usage is TRBV20-1 and J usage is TRBJ2-1; D gene uncertain. The chain's CDR3 is CSARRPEQFF. CDR3 bases: TGCAGTGCTAGACGACCTGAGCAGTTCTTC.